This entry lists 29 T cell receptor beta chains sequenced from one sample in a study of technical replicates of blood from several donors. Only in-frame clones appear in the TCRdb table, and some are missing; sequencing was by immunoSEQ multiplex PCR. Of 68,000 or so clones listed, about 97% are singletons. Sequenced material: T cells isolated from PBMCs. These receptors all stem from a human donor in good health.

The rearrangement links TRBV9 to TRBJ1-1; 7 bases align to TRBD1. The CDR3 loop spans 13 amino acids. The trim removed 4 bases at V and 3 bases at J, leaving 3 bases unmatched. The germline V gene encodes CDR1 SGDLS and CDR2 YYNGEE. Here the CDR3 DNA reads TGTGCCAGCAGCTCCAGGGGGTACACTGAAGCTTTCTTT. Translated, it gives CASSSRGYTEAFF.

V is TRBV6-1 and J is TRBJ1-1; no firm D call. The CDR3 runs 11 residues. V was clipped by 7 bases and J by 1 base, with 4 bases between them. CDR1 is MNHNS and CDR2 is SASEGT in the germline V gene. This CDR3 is CASIGNTEAFF. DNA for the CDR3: TGTGCCAGCATCGGGAACACTGAAGCTTTCTTT.

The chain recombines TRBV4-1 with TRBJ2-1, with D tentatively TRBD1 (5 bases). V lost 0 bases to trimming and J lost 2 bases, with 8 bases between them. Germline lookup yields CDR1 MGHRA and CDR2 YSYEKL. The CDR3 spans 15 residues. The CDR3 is CASSQEGQAYNEQFF. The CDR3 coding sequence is TGCGCCAGCAGCCAAGAGGGGCAGGCCTACAATGAGCAGTTCTTC.

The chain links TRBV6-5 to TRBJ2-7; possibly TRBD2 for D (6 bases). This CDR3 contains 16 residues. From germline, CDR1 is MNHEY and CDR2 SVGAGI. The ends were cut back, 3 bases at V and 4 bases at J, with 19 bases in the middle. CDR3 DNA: TGTGCCAGCAGTTATAGCCGACTAGTAGTAGGTTACGAGCAGTACTTC. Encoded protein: CASSYSRLVVGYEQYF.

CDR3 sequence (DNA): TGTGCCAGCAGTTTATGGGGGGAGGGAGAGTCCTACAATGAGCAGTTCTTC. Its protein product is CASSLWGEGESYNEQFF. The chain uses TRBV28 and TRBJ2-1; 7 nucleotides line up with TRBD2. Looked up from germline, CDR1 is MDHEN and CDR2 is SYDVKM. Trimming took 0 bases from V and 1 from J; bases not matched to a gene: 6. The CDR3 totals 17 residues.

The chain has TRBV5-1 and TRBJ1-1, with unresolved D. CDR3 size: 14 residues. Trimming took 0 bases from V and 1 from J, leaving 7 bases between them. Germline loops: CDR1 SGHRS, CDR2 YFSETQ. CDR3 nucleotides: TGCGCCAGCAGCTTGGAGAACAGGAACACTGAAGCTTTCTTT. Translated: CASSLENRNTEAFF.

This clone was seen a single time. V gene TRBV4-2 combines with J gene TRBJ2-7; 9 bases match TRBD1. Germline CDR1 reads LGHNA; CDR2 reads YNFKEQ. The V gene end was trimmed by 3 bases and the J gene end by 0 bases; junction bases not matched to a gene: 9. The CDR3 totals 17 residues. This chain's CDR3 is CASSQTGTGTLSYEQYF. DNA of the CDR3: TGTGCCAGCAGCCAGACCGGGACAGGGACTCTCTCCTACGAGCAGTACTTC.

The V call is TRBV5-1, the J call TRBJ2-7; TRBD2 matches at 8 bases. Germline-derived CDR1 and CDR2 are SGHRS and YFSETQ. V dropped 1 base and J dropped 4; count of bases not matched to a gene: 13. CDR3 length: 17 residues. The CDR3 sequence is CASSLTGSGVAGYEQYF. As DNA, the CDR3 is TGCGCCAGCAGCTTGACAGGGAGTGGGGTAGCGGGGTACGAGCAGTACTTC.

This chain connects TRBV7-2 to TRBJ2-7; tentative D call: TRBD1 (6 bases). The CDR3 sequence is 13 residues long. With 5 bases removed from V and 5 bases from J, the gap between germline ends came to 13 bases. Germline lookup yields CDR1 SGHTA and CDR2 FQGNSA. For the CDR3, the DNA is TGTGCCAGCAGCCTTCAGGGGCCGGACGAGCAGTACTTC. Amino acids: CASSLQGPDEQYF. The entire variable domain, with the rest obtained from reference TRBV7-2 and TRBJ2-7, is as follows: GAGVSQSPSNKVTEKGKDVELRCDPISGHTALYWYRQSLGQGLEFLIYFQGNSAPDKSGLPSDRFSAERTGGSVSTLTIQRTQQEDSAVYLCASSLQGPDEQYFGPGTRLTVT.

The CDR3 sequence is CASSAVPREQYF. The CDR3, as DNA: TGTGCCAGCAGCGCAGTCCCCCGCGAGCAGTACTTC. The chain combines TRBV5-4 with TRBJ2-7; no clear D. Trimming left V 4 bases short and J 6 bases short, with 11 bases between. Germline CDR1 reads SGHNT; CDR2 reads YYREEE (reference sequence). The CDR3 runs 12 residues.

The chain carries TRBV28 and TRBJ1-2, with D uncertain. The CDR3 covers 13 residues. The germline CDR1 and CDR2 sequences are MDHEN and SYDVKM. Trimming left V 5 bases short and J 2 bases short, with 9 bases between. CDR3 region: CASSRQVNYGYTF. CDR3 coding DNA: TGTGCCAGCAGTCGCCAGGTGAACTATGGCTACACCTTC.

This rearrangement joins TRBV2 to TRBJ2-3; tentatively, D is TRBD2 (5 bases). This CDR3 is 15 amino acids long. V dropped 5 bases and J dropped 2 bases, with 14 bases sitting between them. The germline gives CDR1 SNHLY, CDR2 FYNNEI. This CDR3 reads CASSLAGTLTDTQYF. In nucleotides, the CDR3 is TGTGCCAGCAGTTTGGCGGGTACCCTCACAGATACGCAGTATTTT.

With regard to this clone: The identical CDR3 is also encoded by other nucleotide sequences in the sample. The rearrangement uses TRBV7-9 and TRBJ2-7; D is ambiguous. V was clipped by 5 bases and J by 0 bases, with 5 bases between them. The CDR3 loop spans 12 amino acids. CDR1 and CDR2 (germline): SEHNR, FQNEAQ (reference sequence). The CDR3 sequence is CASSGDSYEQYF. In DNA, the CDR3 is TGTGCCAGCAGCGGAGACTCCTACGAGCAGTACTTC.

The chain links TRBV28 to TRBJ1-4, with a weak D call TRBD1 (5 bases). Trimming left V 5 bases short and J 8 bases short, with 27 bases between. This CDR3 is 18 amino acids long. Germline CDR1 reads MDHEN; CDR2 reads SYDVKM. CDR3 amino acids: CASSRLDRDNTSEEKLFF. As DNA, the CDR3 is TGTGCCAGCAGTCGTCTTGACAGAGATAATACATCAGAGGAAAAACTGTTTTTT. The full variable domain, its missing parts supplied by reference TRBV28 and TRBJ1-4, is DVKVTQSSRYLVKRTGEKVFLECVQDMDHENMFWYRQDPGLGLRLIYFSYDVKMKEKGDIPEGYSVSREKKERFSLILESASTNQTSMYLCASSRLDRDNTSEEKLFFGSGTQLSVL.

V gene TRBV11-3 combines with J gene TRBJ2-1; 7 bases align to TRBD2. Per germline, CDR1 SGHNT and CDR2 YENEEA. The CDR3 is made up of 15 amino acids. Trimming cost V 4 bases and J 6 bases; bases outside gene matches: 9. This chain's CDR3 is CASSWEGAGRNEQFF. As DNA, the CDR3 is TGTGCCAGCAGCTGGGAGGGCGCTGGGCGCAATGAGCAGTTCTTC.

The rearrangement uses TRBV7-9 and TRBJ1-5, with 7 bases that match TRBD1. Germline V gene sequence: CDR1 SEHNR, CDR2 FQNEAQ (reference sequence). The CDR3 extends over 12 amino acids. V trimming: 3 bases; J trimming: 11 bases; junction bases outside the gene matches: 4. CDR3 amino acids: CASSFVDRAQHF. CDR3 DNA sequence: TGTGCCAGCAGCTTCGTTGACAGGGCCCAGCATTTT.

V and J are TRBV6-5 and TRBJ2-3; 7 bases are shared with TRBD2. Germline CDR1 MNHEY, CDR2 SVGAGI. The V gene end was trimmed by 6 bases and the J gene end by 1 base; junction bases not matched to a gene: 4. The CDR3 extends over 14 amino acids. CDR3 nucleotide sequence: TGTGCCAGCAGCCTCACTAGCGGCACAGATACGCAGTATTTT. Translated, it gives CASSLTSGTDTQYF.

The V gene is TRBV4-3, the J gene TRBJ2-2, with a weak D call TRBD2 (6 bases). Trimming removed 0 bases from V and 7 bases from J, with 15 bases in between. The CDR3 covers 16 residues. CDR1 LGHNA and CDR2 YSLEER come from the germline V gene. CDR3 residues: CASSQDGQEGYGELFF. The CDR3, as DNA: TGCGCCAGCAGCCAAGATGGGCAGGAGGGGTACGGGGAGCTGTTTTTT.

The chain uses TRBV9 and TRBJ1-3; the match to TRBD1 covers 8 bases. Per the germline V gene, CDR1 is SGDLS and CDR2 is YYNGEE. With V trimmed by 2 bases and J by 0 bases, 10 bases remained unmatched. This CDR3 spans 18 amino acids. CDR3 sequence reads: CASSVGTGGTFSGNTIYF. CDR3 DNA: TGTGCCAGCAGCGTGGGAACAGGGGGGACGTTCTCTGGAAACACCATATATTTT.

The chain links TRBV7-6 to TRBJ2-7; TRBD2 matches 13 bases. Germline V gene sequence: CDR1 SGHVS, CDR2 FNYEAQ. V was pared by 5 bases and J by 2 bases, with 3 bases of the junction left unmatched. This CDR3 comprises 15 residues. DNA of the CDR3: TGTGCCAGCAGCATTACTAGCGGGAGGGCCTACGAGCAGTACTTC. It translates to CASSITSGRAYEQYF. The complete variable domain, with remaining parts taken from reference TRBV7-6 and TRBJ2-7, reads GAGVSQSPRYKVTKRGQDVALRCDPISGHVSLYWYRQALGQGPEFLTYFNYEAQQDKSGLPNDRFSAERPEGSISTLTIQRTEQRDSAMYRCASSITSGRAYEQYFGPGTRLTVT.

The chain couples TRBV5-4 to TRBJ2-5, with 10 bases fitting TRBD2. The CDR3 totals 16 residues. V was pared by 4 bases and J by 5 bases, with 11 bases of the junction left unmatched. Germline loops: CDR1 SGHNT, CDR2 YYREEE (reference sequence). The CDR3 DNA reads TGTGCCAGCAGCGGTCGGCTAGCGGGAGTACGGGAGACCCAGTACTTC. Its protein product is CASSGRLAGVRETQYF.

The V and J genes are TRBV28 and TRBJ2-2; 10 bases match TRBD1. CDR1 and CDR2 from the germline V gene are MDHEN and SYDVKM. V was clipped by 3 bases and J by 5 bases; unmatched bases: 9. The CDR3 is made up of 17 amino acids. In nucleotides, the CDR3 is TGTGCCAGCAGTTTCTTGGGACAGGGGAAGGGGACCGGGGAGCTGTTTTTT. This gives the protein CASSFLGQGKGTGELFF. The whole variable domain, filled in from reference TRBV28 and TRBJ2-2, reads DVKVTQSSRYLVKRTGEKVFLECVQDMDHENMFWYRQDPGLGLRLIYFSYDVKMKEKGDIPEGYSVSREKKERFSLILESASTNQTSMYLCASSFLGQGKGTGELFFGEGSRLTVL.

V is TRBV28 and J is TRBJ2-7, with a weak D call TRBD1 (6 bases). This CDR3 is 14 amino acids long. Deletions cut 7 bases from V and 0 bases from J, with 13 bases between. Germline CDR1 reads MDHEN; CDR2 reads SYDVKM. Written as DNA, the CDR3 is TGTGCCAGCAAATTAACAGGGAGCTCCTACGAGCAGTACTTC. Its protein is CASKLTGSSYEQYF.

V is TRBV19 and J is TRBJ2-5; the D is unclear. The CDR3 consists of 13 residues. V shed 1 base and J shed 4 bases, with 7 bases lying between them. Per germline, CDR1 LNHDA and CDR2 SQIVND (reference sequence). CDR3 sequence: CASSIVRGETQYF. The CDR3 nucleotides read TGTGCCAGTAGTATAGTGAGAGGAGAGACCCAGTACTTC. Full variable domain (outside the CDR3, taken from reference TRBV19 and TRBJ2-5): DGGITQSPKYLFRKEGQNVTLSCEQNLNHDAMYWYRQDPGQGLRLIYYSQIVNDFQKGDIAEGYSVSREKKESFPLTVTSAQKNPTAFYLCASSIVRGETQYFGPGTRLLVL.

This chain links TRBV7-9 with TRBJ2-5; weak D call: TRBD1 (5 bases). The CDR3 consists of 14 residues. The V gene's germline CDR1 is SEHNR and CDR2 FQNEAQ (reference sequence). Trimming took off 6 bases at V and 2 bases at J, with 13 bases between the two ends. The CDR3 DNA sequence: TGTGCCAGCAGGCTTCAGGGATATCAAGAGACCCAGTACTTC. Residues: CASRLQGYQETQYF. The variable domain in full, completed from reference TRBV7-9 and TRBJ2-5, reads DTGVSQNPRHKITKRGQNVTFRCDPISEHNRLYWYRQTLGQGPEFLTYFQNEAQLEKSRLLSDRFSAERPKGSFSTLEIQRTEQGDSAMYLCASRLQGYQETQYFGPGTRLLVL.

The chain's CDR3 is CASSIWTSGANEQFF. Here the CDR3 DNA reads TGTGCCAGCAGCATCTGGACTAGCGGAGCCAATGAGCAGTTCTTC. The chain links TRBV27 to TRBJ2-1; 10 nucleotides agree with TRBD2. The germline V gene encodes CDR1 MNHEY and CDR2 SMNVEV (reference sequence). CDR3 length: 15 residues. J gave up 6 bases and V 6 bases, and 8 bases lay outside the gene matches.

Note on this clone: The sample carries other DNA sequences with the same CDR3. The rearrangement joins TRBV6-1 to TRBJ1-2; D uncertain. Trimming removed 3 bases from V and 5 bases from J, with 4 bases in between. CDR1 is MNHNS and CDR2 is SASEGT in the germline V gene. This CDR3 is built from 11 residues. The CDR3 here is CASSDRYGYTF. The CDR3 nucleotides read TGTGCCAGCAGTGACCGTTATGGCTACACCTTC.

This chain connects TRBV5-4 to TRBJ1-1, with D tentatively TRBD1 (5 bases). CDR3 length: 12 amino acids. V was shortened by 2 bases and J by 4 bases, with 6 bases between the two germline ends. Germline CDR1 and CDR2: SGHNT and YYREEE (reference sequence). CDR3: CASSFGATEAFF. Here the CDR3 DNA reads TGTGCCAGCAGCTTTGGGGCCACTGAAGCTTTCTTT.

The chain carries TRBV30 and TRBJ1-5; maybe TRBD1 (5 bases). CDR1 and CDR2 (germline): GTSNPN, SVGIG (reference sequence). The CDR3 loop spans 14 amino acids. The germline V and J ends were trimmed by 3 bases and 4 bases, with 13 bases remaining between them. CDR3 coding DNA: TGTGCCTGGAGATCTACAGGACTAAATCAGCCCCAGCATTTT. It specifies CAWRSTGLNQPQHF.